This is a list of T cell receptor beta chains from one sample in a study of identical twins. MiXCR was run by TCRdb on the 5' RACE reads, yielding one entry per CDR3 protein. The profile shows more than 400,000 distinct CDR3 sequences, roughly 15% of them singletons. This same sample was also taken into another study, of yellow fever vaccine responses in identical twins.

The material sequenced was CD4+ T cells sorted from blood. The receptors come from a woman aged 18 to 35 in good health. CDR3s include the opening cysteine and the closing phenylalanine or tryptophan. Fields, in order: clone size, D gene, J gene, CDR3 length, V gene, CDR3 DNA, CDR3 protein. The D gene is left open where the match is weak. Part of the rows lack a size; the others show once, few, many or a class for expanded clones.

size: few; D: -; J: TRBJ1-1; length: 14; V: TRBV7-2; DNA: TGTGCCAGCAGCTTAATGGGACAGAACACTGAAGCTTTCTTT; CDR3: CASSLMGQNTEAFF
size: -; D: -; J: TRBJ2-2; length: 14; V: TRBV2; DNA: TGTGCCACAGCCCCGGGGACGAACACCGGGGAGCTGTTTTTT; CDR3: CATAPGTNTGELFF
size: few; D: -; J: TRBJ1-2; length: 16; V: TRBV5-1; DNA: TGCGCCAGCAGTGTTGCCCCCCCGACCGACGGCAGGGGCTACACCTTC; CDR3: CASSVAPPTDGRGYTF
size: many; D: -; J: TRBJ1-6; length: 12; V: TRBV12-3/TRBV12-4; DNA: TGTGCCAGCAGTTTGGAGAATTCACCCCTCCACTTT; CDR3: CASSLENSPLHF
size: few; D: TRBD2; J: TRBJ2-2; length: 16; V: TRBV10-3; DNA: TGTGCCATCAAGCCGGGACTAGCGGATCCCACCGGGGAGCTGTTTTTT; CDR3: CAIKPGLADPTGELFF
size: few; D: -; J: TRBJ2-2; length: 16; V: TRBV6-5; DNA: TGTGCCAGCAGTTACACGGGACAACTGAACACCGGGGAGCTGTTTTTT; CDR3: CASSYTGQLNTGELFF
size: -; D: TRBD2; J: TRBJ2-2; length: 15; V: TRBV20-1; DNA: TGCAGTGCGAGGACTAGCGGGAGATACACCGGGGAGCTGTTTTTT; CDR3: CSARTSGRYTGELFF
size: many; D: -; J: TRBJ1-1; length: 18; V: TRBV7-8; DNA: TGTGCCAGCAGCTTATCTCGGGCAGGGGTCGGGCTGAACACTGAAGCTTTCTTT; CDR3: CASSLSRAGVGLNTEAFF
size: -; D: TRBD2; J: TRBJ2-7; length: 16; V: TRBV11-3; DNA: TGTGCCAGCAGCTTAGGACTTCTAGCGGGAGGTCACGAGCAGTACTTC; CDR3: CASSLGLLAGGHEQYF
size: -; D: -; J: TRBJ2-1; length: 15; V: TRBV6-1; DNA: TGTGCCAGCAGTGAACTAGCGACCTCCTACAATGAGCAGTTCTTC; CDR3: CASSELATSYNEQFF
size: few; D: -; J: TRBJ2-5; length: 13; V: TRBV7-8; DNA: TGTGCCAGCAGCTTAGGGTCAGTTGAGACCCAGTACTTC; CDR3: CASSLGSVETQYF
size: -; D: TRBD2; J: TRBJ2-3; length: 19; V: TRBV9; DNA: TGTGCCAGCAGCGTAGATCGAGCGGGGGGTGTGACTAGCACAGATACGCAGTATTTT; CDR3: CASSVDRAGGVTSTDTQYF
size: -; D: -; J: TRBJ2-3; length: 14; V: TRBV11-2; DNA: TGTGCCACCGGGGGAAGCGTAAGCACAGATACGCAGTATTTT; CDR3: CATGGSVSTDTQYF
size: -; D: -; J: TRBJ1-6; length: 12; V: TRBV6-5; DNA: TGTGCCAGCAAGTCCCCTAATTCACCCCTCCACTTT; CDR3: CASKSPNSPLHF
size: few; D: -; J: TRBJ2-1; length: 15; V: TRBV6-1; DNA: TGTGCCAGCAGTGGATGGAAGAGCTCCTACAATGAGCAGTTCTTC; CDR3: CASSGWKSSYNEQFF
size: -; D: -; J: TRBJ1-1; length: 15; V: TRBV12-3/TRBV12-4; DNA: TGTGCCAGCAGTTTAAGGGCAGTCCCGGGCACTGAAGCTTTCTTT; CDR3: CASSLRAVPGTEAFF
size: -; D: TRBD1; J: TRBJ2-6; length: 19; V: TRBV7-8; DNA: TGTGCCAGCAGCTTAAGGTTCGACAGGGTGCGGTCTGGGGCCAACGTCCTGACTTTC; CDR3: CASSLRFDRVRSGANVLTF
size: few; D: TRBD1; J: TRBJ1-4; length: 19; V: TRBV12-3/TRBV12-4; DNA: TGTGCCAGCAGTTTAAGGCCTCCGGGACAGGGGGCCCTTAATGAAAAACTGTTTTTT; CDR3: CASSLRPPGQGALNEKLFF
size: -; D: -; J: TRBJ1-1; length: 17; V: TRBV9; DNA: TGTGCCAGCAGCCAACAGGTCCATAGACAGGCTAACACTGAAGCTTTCTTT; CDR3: CASSQQVHRQANTEAFF
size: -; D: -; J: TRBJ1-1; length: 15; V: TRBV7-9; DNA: TGTGCCAGCAGTCCGAAGCGGGGTCTGAACACTGAAGCTTTCTTT; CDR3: CASSPKRGLNTEAFF
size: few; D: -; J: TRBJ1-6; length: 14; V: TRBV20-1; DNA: TGCAGTGCTAGAGCAGGACAAAATAATTCACCCCTCCACTTT; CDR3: CSARAGQNNSPLHF
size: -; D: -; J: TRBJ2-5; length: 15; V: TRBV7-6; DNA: TGTGCCAGCAGCTTTTCAGGGGCTATGCAAGAGACCCAGTACTTC; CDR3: CASSFSGAMQETQYF
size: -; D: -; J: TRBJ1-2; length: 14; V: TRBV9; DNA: TGTGCCAGCAGCGCCCGAGTTGTTTCTTATGGCTACACCTTC; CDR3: CASSARVVSYGYTF
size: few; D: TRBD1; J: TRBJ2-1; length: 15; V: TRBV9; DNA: TGTGCCAGCAGCGCGGGACAGGGGCCCTACAATGAGCAGTTCTTC; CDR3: CASSAGQGPYNEQFF
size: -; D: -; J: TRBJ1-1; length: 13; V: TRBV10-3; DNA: TGTGCCATCAGTGCCCAGCAGGAAGCTGAAGCTTTCTTT; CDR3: CAISAQQEAEAFF
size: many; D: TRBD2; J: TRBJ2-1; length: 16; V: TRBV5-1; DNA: TGCGCCAGCAGCTACCCGGGACTAGCCTCTTATAATGAGCAGTTCTTC; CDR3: CASSYPGLASYNEQFF
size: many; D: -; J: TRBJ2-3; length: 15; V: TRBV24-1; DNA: TGTGCCACCAGTGACCCAAGCGGGTCTGCAGATACGCAGTATTTT; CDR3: CATSDPSGSADTQYF
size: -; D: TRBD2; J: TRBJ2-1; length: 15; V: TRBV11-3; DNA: TGTGCCAGCACCGCAGGACTAGCGGGAGAAAATGAGCAGTTCTTC; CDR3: CASTAGLAGENEQFF
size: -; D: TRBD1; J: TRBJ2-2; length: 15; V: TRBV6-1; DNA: TGTGCCAGCAGGGGACAGGGGAAGAACACCGGGGAGCTGTTTTTT; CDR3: CASRGQGKNTGELFF
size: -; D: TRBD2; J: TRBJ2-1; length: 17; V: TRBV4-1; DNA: TGCGCCAGCAGCCAAGATCCTAGCGGGAGTCCCTACAATGAGCAGTTCTTC; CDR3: CASSQDPSGSPYNEQFF
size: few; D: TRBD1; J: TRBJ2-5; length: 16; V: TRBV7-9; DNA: TGTGCCAGCAGCCAGGGGGACACGGTGGGACAAGAGACCCAGTACTTC; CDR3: CASSQGDTVGQETQYF
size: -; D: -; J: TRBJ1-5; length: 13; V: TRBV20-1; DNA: TGCAGTGTCCCAGACGACGTTCGACCGGCCCAGCATTTT; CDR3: CSVPDDVRPAQHF
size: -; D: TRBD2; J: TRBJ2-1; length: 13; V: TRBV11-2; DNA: TGTGCCAGCAGCCCCCTAGCGGGAGGTTATCAGTTCTTC; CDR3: CASSPLAGGYQFF